These T cell receptor beta chains were read from a single sample in a study of T cells in Graves' hyperthyroidism and ophthalmopathy. MiXCR, applied by TCRdb to the multiplex PCR reads, yields one record per CDR3 protein. Of roughly 300,000 distinct CDR3 sequences in the sample, around 14% are singletons; the top ten hold around 23%. Material for sequencing was blood. The receptors were gathered from a woman aged 30 to 39 with Graves' hyperthyroidism. The CDR3 runs from the conserved cysteine through the conserved F or W. The D gene is left open where the match is weak. Clone size, where shown, is once, few, many, or a class for clones that have expanded.

J	length	V	size	D	CDR3	DNA
TRBJ2-7	16	TRBV5-6	few	-	CASSLFAQEGAYEQYF	TGTGCCAGCAGCTTGTTCGCCCAGGAGGGCGCCTACGAGCAGTACTTC
TRBJ1-1	13	TRBV29-1	many	-	CSATGSPNTEAFF	TGCAGCGCCACAGGGTCTCCGAACACTGAAGCTTTCTTT
TRBJ1-6	16	TRBV28	many	-	CASSALGRGMRSPLHF	TGTGCCAGCAGTGCACTAGGACGCGGTATGCGTTCACCCCTCCACTTT
TRBJ1-5	14	TRBV24-1	few	TRBD1	CATSAGQGNQPQHF	TGTGCCACCAGTGCGGGACAGGGGAATCAGCCCCAGCATTTT
TRBJ2-3	14	TRBV30	few	-	CAWRVSGNTDTQYF	TGTGCCTGGAGGGTGAGCGGTAACACAGATACGCAGTATTTT
TRBJ2-1	13	TRBV20-1	many	-	CSARNWVGNEQFF	TGCAGTGCTAGAAATTGGGTCGGCAATGAGCAGTTCTTC
TRBJ2-7	13	TRBV6-1	-	-	CASSAGPGYEQYF	TGTGCCAGCAGTGCGGGACCGGGCTACGAGCAGTACTTC
TRBJ2-5	12	TRBV28	many	-	CATHRDQETQYF	TGTGCCACTCACAGGGATCAAGAGACCCAGTACTTC
TRBJ2-3	14	TRBV7-8	-	TRBD2	CASKERESTDTQYF	TGTGCCAGCAAGGAGCGGGAGAGCACAGATACGCAGTATTTT
TRBJ2-1	14	TRBV28	many	-	CASSLATTYNEQFF	TGTGCCAGCAGTTTAGCCACCACCTACAATGAGCAGTTCTTC
TRBJ2-1	15	TRBV20-1	few	-	CSARDPLDLRSEQFF	TGCAGTGCTAGAGACCCCCTGGACCTCCGGAGTGAGCAGTTCTTC
TRBJ2-1	16	TRBV7-8	many	-	CASSPPLATSINEQFF	TGTGCCAGCAGCCCGCCCCTAGCGACCTCGATCAATGAGCAGTTCTTC
TRBJ2-1	15	TRBV5-5	many	-	CASSLGAGWINEQFF	TGTGCCAGCAGCTTGGGGGCAGGGTGGATCAATGAGCAGTTCTTC
TRBJ1-1	16	TRBV7-2	many	-	CASSLFGGSPNTEAFF	TGTGCCAGCAGCTTATTTGGTGGATCTCCGAACACTGAAGCTTTCTTT
TRBJ2-1	15	TRBV7-9	-	-	CASSRGGADYNEQFF	TGTGCCAGCAGCCGTGGGGGGGCAGACTACAATGAGCAGTTCTTC
TRBJ1-1	15	TRBV6-1	-	TRBD1	CASRTGTGRGAEAFF	TGTGCCAGCAGGACCGGGACAGGGCGGGGGGCTGAAGCTTTCTTT
TRBJ2-5	15	TRBV9	-	TRBD1	CASSGGGQARETQYF	TGTGCCAGCAGCGGTGGGGGACAGGCCCGAGAGACCCAGTACTTC
TRBJ2-3	14	TRBV12-3/TRBV12-4	few	-	CATAAGSRTDTQYF	TGTGCCACCGCGGCGGGATCGAGGACAGATACGCAGTATTTT
TRBJ2-7	16	TRBV28	many	-	CASSSPPRRFSYEQYF	TGTGCCAGCAGTTCTCCCCCCCGCAGGTTCTCCTACGAGCAGTACTTC
TRBJ2-7	13	TRBV4-1	-	-	CASSQDLGYEQYF	TGCGCCAGCAGCCAAGATCTTGGGTACGAGCAGTACTTC
TRBJ1-5	14	TRBV6-1	-	-	CASSDSGVRQPQHF	TGTGCCAGCAGTGATTCGGGAGTCCGCCAGCCCCAGCATTTT
TRBJ1-3	16	TRBV7-2	few	-	CASSLGPIVSGNTIYF	TGTGCCAGCAGCTTAGGGCCTATCGTCTCTGGAAACACCATATATTTT
TRBJ1-2	13	TRBV27	-	-	CASSLSEVGGYTF	TGTGCCAGCAGTTTATCGGAGGTGGGGGGCTACACCTTC
TRBJ2-7	16	TRBV28	many	TRBD1	CASRPHPGQGAYEQYF	TGTGCCAGCAGACCTCATCCGGGACAGGGGGCTTACGAGCAGTACTTC
TRBJ2-7	12	TRBV18	few	-	CASSQTRDEQYF	TGTGCCAGCTCACAAACTCGGGACGAGCAGTACTTC
TRBJ1-2	13	TRBV25-1	few	-	CASSAQGAEGYTF	TGTGCCAGCAGTGCACAGGGAGCGGAAGGCTACACCTTC
TRBJ2-5	14	TRBV7-7	-	-	CASSFSPEQETQYF	TGTGCTAGCAGCTTTTCGCCAGAACAAGAGACCCAGTACTTC
TRBJ1-4	12	TRBV5-5	-	-	CASSLGMEKLFF	TGTGCCAGCAGCTTGGGTATGGAGAAACTGTTTTTT
TRBJ2-1	14	TRBV12-3/TRBV12-4	many	-	CASCPEGSYNEQFF	TGTGCCAGCTGTCCTGAAGGCTCCTACAATGAGCAGTTCTTC
TRBJ1-3	17	TRBV18	-	-	CASSPRTESSSGNTIYF	TGTGCCAGCTCACCAAGGACGGAATCTAGCTCTGGAAACACCATATATTTT
TRBJ2-3	16	TRBV12-3/TRBV12-4	many	TRBD2	CASSPILAGHTDTQYF	TGTGCCAGCAGTCCGATACTAGCGGGGCACACAGATACGCAGTATTTT
TRBJ1-5	15	TRBV3-1	many	-	CASSQGGLSNQPQHF	TGTGCCAGCAGCCAGGGGGGGCTAAGCAATCAGCCCCAGCATTTT
TRBJ1-2	14	TRBV4-3	-	-	CASSQLIRAGGYTF	TGCGCCAGCAGCCAACTAATCAGGGCAGGTGGCTACACCTTC
TRBJ1-2	14	TRBV7-6	-	-	CASSSRDGLNGYTF	TGTGCCAGCAGCTCACGGGACGGACTAAATGGCTACACCTTC
TRBJ2-1	13	TRBV12-3/TRBV12-4	many	-	CASSLPGTNEQFF	TGTGCCAGCAGTCTTCCAGGGACTAATGAGCAGTTCTTC
TRBJ1-2	14	TRBV5-6	-	-	CASSLGSTEGGYTF	TGTGCCAGCAGCTTGGGGTCGACGGAGGGTGGCTACACCTTC
TRBJ2-7	16	TRBV9	-	-	CASSGDPEGRPYEQYF	TGTGCCAGCAGCGGTGACCCCGAGGGGAGGCCCTACGAGCAGTACTTC
TRBJ2-2	15	TRBV20-1	-	-	CSARWGGSMAGELFF	TGCAGTGCTAGATGGGGGGGCAGTATGGCCGGGGAGCTGTTTTTT
TRBJ1-6	13	TRBV27	many	-	CASNDQDNSPLHF	TGTGCCAGCAACGACCAAGACAATTCACCCCTCCACTTT
TRBJ2-1	17	TRBV6-2/TRBV6-3	many	-	CASSYSAPGMAYNEQFF	TGTGCCAGCAGTTACTCGGCCCCTGGGATGGCCTACAATGAGCAGTTCTTC
TRBJ2-7	16	TRBV5-6	many	TRBD2	CASSPEGLAEFYEQYF	TGTGCCAGCAGCCCCGAGGGGCTAGCGGAGTTCTACGAGCAGTACTTC
TRBJ2-3	15	TRBV28	many	-	CASIEGTTGTDTQYF	TGTGCCAGCATAGAGGGGACCACAGGCACAGATACGCAGTATTTT
TRBJ1-5	15	TRBV6-1	many	TRBD1	CASSYPGTGGQPQHF	TGTGCCAGCAGTTATCCCGGGACAGGGGGTCAGCCCCAGCATTTT
TRBJ2-7	16	TRBV12-3/TRBV12-4	many	TRBD1	CASSLHRGQVNYEQYF	TGTGCCAGCAGTTTACATAGGGGACAGGTCAACTACGAGCAGTACTTC
TRBJ1-5	15	TRBV20-1	many	-	CSARVSVGALKPQHF	TGCAGTGCTAGAGTATCGGTCGGCGCATTGAAGCCCCAGCATTTT
TRBJ1-2	12	TRBV3-1	many	-	CASSQGDYGYTF	TGTGCCAGCAGCCAAGGTGACTATGGCTACACCTTC
TRBJ2-7	14	TRBV27	-	TRBD1	CASTPRQGSYEQYF	TGTGCCAGCACCCCAAGACAGGGATCCTACGAGCAGTACTTC
TRBJ2-1	13	TRBV10-3	many	-	CAIRGSSYNEQFF	TGTGCCATCAGGGGTAGCTCCTACAATGAGCAGTTCTTC
TRBJ2-7	10	TRBV7-2	many	-	CASSYHEQYF	TGTGCCAGCAGCTACCACGAGCAGTACTTC